This T cell receptor beta chain was documented in a study of blood T cells in healthy people across ages. Together with a sample-barcoded 5' primer, a J-beta primer mix was included in a second PCR lasting about 6 to 11 cycles. TCRdb processed the 5' RACE reads anew with MiXCR; each CDR3 protein has one entry. The table lists roughly 800,000 distinct CDR3 sequences, 58% of them singletons. Total RNA was extracted at no less than 6 micrograms per sample. Study results and caveats: Strong correlation linked observed beta diversity and percent naive T cells.

On this clonotype: Its antigen is not identified.

V lost 6 bases and J 0 bases, leaving 14 bases between the germline ends. Germline CDR1 and CDR2: DFQATT and SNEGSKA (reference sequence). The CDR3 totals 14 residues. Specimen: blood. The clonotype was recovered from a man under 40 in good health. V is TRBV20-1 and J is TRBJ2-5, with D uncertain. CDR3 DNA sequence: TGCAGTGCGCCGGACGGTCTGTACCAAGAGACCCAGTACTTC. It translates to CSAPDGLYQETQYF.